Sequencing of this T cell receptor beta chain was carried out in a study of neurological immune-mediated disorders. Study as a whole: Relapsing-remitting disease affected some 31, and secondary progressive 3, of 34 multiple sclerosis patients.

Synthesis of cDNA used 5'RACE (with 10-nucleotide random UMIs). Via MiXCR, TCRdb re-called the 5' RACE reads, giving one row per CDR3 protein. The sample lists fewer than 60,000 distinct CDR3 sequences, 3.8% occurring once. This clonotype was seen ten or more times. Its antigen is unidentified. The unsorted libraries were made from 2 million PBMCs kept at -80 C. Study-wide findings and caveats: None of the CDR3 amino acid sequences in expanded clones turned up in more than one subject, which points to private repertoires in all groups.

Per germline, CDR1 DFQATT and CDR2 SNEGSKA (reference sequence). Trimming removed 1 base at V and 6 bases at J, with 13 bases between. The CDR3 contains 13 residues. This clonotype was obtained from a man aged 55-75 years with multiple sclerosis. The specimen was PBMCs. This rearrangement joins TRBV20-1 to TRBJ2-7; D may be TRBD1 (6 bases). CDR3 sequence (DNA): TGCAGTGCTAGAGCAGGGCAGGGGCTCGAGCAGTACTTC. This codes for CSARAGQGLEQYF.